This T cell receptor (beta chain) came from a study of T cells in women clearing cervical HPV infection. Turning to the study itself: Case blood drawn at lesion detection; control blood after infection cleared.

A word on this clone: Germline is not matched at one junction end, which may reflect a read error. The observed sequence ends 3 residues before the CDR3 terminus, with the missing tail filled in from the germline J gene.

Germline CDR1 is SSHAT and CDR2 is FNYEAQ (reference sequence). The CDR3 is 14 amino acids. TCRdb keeps only in-frame clones here, not all; method: immunoSEQ multiplex PCR. Reported are 25,000 to 30,000 clones; the ten largest clones contain about 22%. The V gene is TRBV7-7, the J gene TRBJ2-1; D may be TRBD2 (6 bases). Material for sequencing was blood buffy coat. This TCR was sampled from a woman aged 18-70 years with a cervical HPV16 infection that either progressed to CIN3+ or cleared (not recorded which). CDR3 DNA, as far as it was read: TGTGCTAGCAGCTCGGGACTTACCTACAATGAG. Translation: CASSSGLTYNE. The whole CDR3 region reads CASSSGLTYNEQFF. The full variable domain, in which reference TRBV7-7 and TRBJ2-1 provide the parts outside the CDR3, is GAGVSQSPRYKVTKRGQDVTLRCDPISSHATLYWYQQALGQGPEFLTYFNYEAQPDKSGLPSDRFSAERPEGSISTLTIQRTEQRDSAMYRCASSSGLTYNEQFFGPGTRLTVL.